The clone carrying this T cell receptor (beta chain) has at least ten counts. The antigen is unknown. TCRdb processed the 5' RACE reads anew with MiXCR; each CDR3 protein has one entry. The table lists 170,000 or so distinct CDR3 sequences, roughly 6.4% of them singletons. This record comes from a study of T cells after yellow fever vaccination. Findings and limits, study-wide: FACS-sorted repertoires could harbor abundant contaminating bulk-population clonotypes.

Trimming removed 6 bases at V and 8 bases at J, with 16 bases between. The CDR3 covers 13 residues. Germline-derived CDR1 and CDR2 are MNHEY and SVGAGI. The clonotype originates from a man younger than 35 who received the YFV17D yellow fever vaccine. The sequenced sample was CD4+ T cells sorted from PBMCs, obtained on the day of the first yellow fever vaccination. This rearrangement joins TRBV6-5 to TRBJ1-2; tentative D call: TRBD1 (5 bases). The CDR3: CASRRGGAGGYTF. As DNA, the CDR3 is TGTGCCAGCAGACGGGGGGGTGCTGGGGGCTACACCTTC.